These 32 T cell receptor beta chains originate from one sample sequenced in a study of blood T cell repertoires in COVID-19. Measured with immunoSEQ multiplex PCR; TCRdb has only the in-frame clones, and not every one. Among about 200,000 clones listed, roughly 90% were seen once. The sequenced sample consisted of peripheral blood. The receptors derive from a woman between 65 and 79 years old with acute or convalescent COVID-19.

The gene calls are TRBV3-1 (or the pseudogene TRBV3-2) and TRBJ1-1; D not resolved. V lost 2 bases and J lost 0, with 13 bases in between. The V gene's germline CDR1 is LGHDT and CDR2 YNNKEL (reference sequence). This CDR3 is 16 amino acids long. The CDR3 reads CASSQIIGGLNTEAFF. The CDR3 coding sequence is TGTGCCAGCAGCCAAATTATAGGCGGGTTGAACACTGAAGCTTTCTTT.

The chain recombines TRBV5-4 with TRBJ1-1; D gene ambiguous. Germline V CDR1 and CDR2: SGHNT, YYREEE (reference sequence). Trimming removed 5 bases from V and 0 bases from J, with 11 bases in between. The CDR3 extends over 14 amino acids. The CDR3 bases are TGTGCCAGCAGTCACGGTCAGGTGAACACTGAAGCTTTCTTT. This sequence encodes CASSHGQVNTEAFF.

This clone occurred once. CDR3 sequence: CASNGQGYNEQFF. Written as DNA, the CDR3 is TGTGCCAGCAATGGACAGGGTTACAATGAGCAGTTCTTC. V and J are TRBV2 and TRBJ2-1; 8 bases are a match to TRBD1. Germline CDR1 is SNHLY and CDR2 is FYNNEI. The V and J ends lost 7 bases and 4 bases, in that order; junction bases with no gene match: 3. The CDR3 contains 13 residues.

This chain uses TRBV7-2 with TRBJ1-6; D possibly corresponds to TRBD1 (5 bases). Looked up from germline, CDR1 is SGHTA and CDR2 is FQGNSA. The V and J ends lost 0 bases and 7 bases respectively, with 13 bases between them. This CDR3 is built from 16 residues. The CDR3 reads CASSLAPLGGNSPLHF. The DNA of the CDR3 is TGTGCCAGCAGCTTAGCGCCACTCGGGGGGAATTCACCCCTCCACTTT.

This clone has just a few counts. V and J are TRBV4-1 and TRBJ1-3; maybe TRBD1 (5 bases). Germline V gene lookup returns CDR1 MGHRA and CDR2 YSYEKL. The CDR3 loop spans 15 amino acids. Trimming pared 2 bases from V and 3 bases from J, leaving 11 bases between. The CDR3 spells CASSQQGGGGNTIYF. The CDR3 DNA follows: TGCGCCAGCAGCCAACAGGGAGGAGGTGGAAACACCATATATTTT.

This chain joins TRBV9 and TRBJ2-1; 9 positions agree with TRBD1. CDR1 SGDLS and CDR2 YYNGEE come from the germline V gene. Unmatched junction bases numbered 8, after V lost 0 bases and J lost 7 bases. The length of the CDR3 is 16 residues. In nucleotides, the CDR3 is TGTGCCAGCAGCGTAGAGGCTGGGACAGGGTGGAATGAGCAGTTCTTC. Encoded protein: CASSVEAGTGWNEQFF.

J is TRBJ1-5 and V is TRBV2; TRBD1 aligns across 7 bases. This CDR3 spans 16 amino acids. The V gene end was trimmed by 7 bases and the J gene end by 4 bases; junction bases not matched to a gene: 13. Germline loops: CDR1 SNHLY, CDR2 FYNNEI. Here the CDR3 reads CASTRLGGQLNQPQHF. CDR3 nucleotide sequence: TGTGCCAGCACCCGTTTGGGGGGACAGCTTAATCAGCCCCAGCATTTT.

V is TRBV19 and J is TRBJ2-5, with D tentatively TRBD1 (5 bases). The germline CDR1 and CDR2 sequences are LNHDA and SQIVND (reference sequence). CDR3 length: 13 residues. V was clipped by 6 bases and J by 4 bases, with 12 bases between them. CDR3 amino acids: CASSEKRGETQYF. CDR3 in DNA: TGTGCCAGTAGCGAGAAAAGGGGAGAGACCCAGTACTTC.

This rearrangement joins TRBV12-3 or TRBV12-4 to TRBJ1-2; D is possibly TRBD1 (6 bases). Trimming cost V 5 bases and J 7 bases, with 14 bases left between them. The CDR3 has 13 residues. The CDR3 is CASSPGGLFGYTF. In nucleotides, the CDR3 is TGTGCCAGCAGTCCGGGGGGGCTTTTTGGCTACACCTTC.

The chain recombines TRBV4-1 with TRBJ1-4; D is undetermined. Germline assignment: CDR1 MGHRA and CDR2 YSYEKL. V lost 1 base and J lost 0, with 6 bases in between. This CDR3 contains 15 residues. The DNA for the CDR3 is TGCGCCAGCAGCCAAGCGGGGACAACTAATGAAAAACTGTTTTTT. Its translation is CASSQAGTTNEKLFF.

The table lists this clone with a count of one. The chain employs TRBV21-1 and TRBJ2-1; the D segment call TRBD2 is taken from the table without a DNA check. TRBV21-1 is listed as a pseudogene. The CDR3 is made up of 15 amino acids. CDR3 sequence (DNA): TGTGCCAGCAGCGCGGCTGGAGTCTCCTACAATGAGCAGTTCTTC. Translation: CASSAAGVSYNEQFF.

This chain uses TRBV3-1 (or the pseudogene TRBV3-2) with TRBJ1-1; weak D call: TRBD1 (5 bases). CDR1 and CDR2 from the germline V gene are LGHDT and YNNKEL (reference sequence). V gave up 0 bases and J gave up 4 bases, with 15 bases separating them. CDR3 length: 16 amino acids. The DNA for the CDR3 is TGTGCCAGCAGCCAAGATCGTCAGGGCGTTGGCACTGAAGCTTTCTTT. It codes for CASSQDRQGVGTEAFF.

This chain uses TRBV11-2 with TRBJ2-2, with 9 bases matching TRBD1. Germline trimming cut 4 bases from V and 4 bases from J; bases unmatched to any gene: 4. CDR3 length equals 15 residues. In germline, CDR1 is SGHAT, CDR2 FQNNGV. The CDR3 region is CASSYRGLVTGELFF. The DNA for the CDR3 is TGTGCCAGCAGCTACAGGGGGCTGGTCACCGGGGAGCTGTTTTTT.

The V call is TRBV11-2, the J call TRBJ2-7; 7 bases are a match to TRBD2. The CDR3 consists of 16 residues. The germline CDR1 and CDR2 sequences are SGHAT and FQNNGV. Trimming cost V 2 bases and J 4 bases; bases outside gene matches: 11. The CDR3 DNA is TGTGCCAGCAGCTTAAGACTAGCAGGAGCGTGGTACGAGCAGTACTTC. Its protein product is CASSLRLAGAWYEQYF.

CDR3 in DNA: TGTGCCAGCTTACGTTCCGGGACAGGGGCCCGCGAGCAGTACTTC. This sequence encodes CASLRSGTGAREQYF. V and J are TRBV27 and TRBJ2-7, with 10 nucleotides matching TRBD1. With 8 bases clipped from V and 6 bases from J, the junction kept 13 bases outside the gene matches. The CDR3 has 15 residues. Germline assignment: CDR1 MNHEY and CDR2 SMNVEV (reference sequence).

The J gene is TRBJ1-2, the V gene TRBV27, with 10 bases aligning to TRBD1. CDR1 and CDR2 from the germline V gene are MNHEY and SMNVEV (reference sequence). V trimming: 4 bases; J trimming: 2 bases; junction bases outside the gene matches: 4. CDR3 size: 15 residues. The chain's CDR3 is CASSSGGQGNYGYTF. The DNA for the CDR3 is TGTGCCAGCAGTTCGGGGGGACAGGGGAACTATGGCTACACCTTC.

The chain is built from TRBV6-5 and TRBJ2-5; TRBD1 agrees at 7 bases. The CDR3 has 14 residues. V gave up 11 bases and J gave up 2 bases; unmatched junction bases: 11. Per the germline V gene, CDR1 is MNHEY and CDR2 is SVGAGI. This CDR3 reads CALKPGTVQETQYF. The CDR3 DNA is TGTGCCCTCAAACCCGGGACAGTACAAGAGACCCAGTACTTC.

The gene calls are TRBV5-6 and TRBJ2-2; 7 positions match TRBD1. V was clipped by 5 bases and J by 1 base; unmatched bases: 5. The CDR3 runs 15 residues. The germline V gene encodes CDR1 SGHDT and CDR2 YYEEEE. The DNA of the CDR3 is TGTGCCAGCAGTTGGGGACAGCTGAACACCGGGGAGCTGTTTTTT. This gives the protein CASSWGQLNTGELFF.

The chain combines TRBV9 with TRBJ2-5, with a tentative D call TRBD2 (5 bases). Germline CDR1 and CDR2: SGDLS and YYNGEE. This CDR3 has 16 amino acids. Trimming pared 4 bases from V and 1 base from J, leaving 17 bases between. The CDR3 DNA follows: TGTGCCAGCAGCCCCGGGAAGGGTCACTCCCAAGAGACCCAGTACTTC. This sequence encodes CASSPGKGHSQETQYF.

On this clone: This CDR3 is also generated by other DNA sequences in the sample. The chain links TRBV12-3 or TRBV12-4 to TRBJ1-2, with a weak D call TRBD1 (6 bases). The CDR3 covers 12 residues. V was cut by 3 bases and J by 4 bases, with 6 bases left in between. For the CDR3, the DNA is TGTGCCAGCAGTTTCAGGGGCTATGGCTACACCTTC. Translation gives CASSFRGYGYTF.

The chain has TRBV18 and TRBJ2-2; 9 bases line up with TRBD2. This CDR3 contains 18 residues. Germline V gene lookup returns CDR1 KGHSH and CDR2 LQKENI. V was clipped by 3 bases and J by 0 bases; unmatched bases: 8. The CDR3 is CASSPPGLATPNTGELFF. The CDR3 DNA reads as TGTGCCAGCTCACCCCCGGGACTAGCAACCCCGAACACCGGGGAGCTGTTTTTT.

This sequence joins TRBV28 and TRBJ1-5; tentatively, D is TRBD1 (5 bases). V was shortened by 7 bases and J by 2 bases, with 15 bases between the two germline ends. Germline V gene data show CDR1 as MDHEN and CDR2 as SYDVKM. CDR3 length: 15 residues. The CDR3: CASTLKGWGNQPQHF. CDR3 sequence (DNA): TGTGCCAGCACCTTGAAGGGGTGGGGCAATCAGCCCCAGCATTTT.

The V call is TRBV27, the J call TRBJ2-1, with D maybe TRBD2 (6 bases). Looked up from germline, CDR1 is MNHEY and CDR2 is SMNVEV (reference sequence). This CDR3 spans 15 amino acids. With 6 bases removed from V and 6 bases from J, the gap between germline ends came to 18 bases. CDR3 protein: CASSNWRDRTNEQFF. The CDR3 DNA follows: TGTGCCAGCAGCAACTGGAGGGATCGGACCAATGAGCAGTTCTTC.

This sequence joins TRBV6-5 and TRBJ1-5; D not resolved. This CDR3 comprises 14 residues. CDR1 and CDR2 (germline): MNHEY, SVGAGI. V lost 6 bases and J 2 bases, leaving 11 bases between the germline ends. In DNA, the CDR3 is TGTGCCAGCAGGCCGGGTGAGCGCAATCAGCCCCAGCATTTT. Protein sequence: CASRPGERNQPQHF.

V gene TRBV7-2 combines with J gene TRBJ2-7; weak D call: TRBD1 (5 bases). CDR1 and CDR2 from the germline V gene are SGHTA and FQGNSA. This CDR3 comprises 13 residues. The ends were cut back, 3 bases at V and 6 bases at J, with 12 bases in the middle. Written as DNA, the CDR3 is TGTGCCAGCAGCTTTCAGGGTTTTTCCGAGCAGTACTTC. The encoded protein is CASSFQGFSEQYF.

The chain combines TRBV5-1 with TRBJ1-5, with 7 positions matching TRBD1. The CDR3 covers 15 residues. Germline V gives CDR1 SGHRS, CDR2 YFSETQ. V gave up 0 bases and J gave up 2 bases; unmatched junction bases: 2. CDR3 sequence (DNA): TGCGCCAGCAGCTTGGCCGGACAGGGCAATCAGCCCCAGCATTTT. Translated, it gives CASSLAGQGNQPQHF. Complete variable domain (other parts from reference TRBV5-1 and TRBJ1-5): KAGVTQTPRYLIKTRGQQVTLSCSPISGHRSVSWYQQTPGQGLQFLFEYFSETQRNKGNFPGRFSGRQFSNSRSEMNVSTLELGDSALYLCASSLAGQGNQPQHFGDGTRLSIL.

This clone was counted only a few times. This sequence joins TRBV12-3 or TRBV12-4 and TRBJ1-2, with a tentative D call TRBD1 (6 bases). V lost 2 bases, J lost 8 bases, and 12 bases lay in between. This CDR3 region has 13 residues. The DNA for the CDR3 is TGTGCCAGCAGTTTATCCGGGACATACGGCTACACCTTC. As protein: CASSLSGTYGYTF.

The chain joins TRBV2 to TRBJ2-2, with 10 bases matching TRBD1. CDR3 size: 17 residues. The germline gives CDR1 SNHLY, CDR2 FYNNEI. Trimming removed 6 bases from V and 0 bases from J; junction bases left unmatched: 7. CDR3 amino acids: CASSRSGQGPNTGELFF. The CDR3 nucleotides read TGTGCCAGCAGCCGGTCGGGACAGGGGCCGAACACCGGGGAGCTGTTTTTT.

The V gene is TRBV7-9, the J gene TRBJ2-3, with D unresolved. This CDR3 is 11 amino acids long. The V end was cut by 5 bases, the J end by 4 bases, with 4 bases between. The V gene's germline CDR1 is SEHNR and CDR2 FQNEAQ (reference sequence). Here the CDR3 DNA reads TGTGCCAGCAGCCGGGCAGATACGCAGTATTTT. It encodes CASSRADTQYF.

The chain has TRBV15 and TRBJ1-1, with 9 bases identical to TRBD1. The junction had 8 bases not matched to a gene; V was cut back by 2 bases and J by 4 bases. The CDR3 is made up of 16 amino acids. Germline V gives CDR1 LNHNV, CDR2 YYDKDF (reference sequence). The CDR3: CATSRRAGTGITEAFF. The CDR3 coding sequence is TGTGCCACCAGCAGACGGGCTGGGACAGGGATCACTGAAGCTTTCTTT.

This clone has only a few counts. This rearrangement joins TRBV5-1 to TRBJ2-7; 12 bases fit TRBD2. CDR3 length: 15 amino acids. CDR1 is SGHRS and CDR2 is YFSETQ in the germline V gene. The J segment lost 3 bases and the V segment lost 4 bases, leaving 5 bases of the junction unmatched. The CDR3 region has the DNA TGCGCCAGCAGCAACGGACTAGCGGGGATCTACGAGCAGTACTTC. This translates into CASSNGLAGIYEQYF.

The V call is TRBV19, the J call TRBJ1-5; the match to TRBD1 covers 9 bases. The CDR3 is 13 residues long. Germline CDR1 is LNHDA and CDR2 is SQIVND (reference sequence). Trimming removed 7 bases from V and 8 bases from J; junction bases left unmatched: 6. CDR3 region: CASTRDREKPQHF. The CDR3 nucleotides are TGTGCCAGTACCCGGGACAGGGAGAAGCCCCAGCATTTT. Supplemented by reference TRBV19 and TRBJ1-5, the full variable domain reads DGGITQSPKYLFRKEGQNVTLSCEQNLNHDAMYWYRQDPGQGLRLIYYSQIVNDFQKGDIAEGYSVSREKKESFPLTVTSAQKNPTAFYLCASTRDREKPQHFGDGTRLSIL.